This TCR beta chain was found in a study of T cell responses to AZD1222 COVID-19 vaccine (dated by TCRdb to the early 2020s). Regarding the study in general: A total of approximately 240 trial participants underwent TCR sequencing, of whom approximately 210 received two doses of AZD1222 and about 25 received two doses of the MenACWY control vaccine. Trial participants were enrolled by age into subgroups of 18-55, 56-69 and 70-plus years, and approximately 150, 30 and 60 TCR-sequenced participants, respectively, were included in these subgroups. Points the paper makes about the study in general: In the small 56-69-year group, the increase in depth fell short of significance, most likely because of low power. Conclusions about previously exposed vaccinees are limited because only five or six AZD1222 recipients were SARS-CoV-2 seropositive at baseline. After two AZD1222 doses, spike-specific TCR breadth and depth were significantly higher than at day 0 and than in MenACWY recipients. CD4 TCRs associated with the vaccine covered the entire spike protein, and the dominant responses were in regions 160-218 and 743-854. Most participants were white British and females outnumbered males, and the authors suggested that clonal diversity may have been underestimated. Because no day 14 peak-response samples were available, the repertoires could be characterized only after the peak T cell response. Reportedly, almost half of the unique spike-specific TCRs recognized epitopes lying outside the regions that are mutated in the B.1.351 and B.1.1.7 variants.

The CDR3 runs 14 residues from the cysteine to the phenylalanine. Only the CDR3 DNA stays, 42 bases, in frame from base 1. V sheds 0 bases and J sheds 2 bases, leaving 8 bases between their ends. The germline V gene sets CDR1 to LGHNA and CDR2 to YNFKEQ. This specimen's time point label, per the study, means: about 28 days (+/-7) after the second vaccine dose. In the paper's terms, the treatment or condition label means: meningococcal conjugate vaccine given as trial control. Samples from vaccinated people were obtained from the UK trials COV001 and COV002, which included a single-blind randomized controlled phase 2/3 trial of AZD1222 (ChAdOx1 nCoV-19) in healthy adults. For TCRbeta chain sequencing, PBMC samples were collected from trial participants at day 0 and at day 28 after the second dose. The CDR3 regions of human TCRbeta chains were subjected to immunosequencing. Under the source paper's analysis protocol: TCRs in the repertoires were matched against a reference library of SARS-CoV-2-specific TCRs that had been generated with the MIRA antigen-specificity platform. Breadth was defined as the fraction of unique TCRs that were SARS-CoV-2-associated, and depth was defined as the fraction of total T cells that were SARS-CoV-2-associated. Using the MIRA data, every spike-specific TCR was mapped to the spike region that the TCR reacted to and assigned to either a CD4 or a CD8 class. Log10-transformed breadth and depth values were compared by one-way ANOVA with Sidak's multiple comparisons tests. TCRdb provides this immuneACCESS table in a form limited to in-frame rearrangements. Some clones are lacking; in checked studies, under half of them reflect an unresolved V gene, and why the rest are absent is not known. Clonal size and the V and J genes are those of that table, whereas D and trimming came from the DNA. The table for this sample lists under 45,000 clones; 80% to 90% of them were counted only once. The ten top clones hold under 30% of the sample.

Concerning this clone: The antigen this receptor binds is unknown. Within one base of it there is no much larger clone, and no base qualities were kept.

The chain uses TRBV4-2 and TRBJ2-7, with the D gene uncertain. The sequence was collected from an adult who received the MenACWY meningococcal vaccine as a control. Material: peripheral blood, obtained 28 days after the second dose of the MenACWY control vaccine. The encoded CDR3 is CASSQEGMTYEQYF. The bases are TGTGCCAGCAGCCAAGAGGGCATGACCTACGAGCAGTACTTC.